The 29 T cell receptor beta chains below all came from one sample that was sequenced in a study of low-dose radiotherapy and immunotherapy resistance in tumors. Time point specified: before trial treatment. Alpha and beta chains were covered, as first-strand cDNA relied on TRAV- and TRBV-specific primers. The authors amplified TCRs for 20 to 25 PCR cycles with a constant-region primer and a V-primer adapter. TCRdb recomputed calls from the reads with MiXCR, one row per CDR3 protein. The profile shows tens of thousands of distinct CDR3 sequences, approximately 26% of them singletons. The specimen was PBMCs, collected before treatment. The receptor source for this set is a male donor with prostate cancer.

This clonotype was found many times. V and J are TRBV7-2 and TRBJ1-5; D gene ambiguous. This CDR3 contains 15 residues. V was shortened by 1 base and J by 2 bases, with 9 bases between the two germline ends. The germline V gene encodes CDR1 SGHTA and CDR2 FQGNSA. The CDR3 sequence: CASSLDGAGNQPQHF. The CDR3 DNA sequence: TGTGCCAGCAGCTTAGATGGAGCCGGCAATCAGCCCCAGCATTTT.

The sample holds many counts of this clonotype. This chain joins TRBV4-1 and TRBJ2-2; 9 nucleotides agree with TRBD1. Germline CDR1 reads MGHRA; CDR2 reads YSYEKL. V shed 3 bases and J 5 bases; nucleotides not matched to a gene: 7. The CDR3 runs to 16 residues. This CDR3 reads CASSHPTGGETGELFF. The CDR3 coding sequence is TGCGCCAGCAGCCATCCGACAGGGGGGGAGACCGGGGAGCTGTTTTTT.

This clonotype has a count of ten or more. The CDR3 DNA sequence: TGTGCCAGCAGCTCGACTCAACGAAATGAAAAACTGTTTTTT. Its protein product is CASSSTQRNEKLFF. The chain carries TRBV13 and TRBJ1-4; D uncertain. V shed 4 bases and J shed 5 bases, with 11 bases lying between them. The CDR3 spans 14 residues. CDR1 and CDR2 from the germline V gene are PRHDT and FYEKMQ (reference sequence).

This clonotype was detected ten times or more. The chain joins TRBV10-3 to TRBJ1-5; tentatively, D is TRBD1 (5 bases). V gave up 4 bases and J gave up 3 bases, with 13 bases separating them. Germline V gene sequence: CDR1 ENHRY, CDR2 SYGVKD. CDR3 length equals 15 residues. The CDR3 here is CAISVGTGYNQPQHF. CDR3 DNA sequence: TGTGCCATCAGTGTGGGCACAGGTTACAATCAGCCCCAGCATTTT.

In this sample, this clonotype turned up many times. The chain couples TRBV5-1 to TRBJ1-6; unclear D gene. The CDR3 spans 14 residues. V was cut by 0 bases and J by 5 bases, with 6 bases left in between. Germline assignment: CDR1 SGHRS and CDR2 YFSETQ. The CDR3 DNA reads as TGCGCCAGCAGCTTGGCAGAGAATAATTCACCCCTCCACTTT. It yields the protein CASSLAENNSPLHF.

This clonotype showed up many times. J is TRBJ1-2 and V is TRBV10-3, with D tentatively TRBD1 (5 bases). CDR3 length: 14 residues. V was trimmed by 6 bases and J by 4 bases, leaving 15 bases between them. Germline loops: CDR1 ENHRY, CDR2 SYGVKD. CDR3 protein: CAIRDHRQIYGYTF. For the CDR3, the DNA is TGTGCCATCAGAGACCACCGACAGATCTATGGCTACACCTTC.

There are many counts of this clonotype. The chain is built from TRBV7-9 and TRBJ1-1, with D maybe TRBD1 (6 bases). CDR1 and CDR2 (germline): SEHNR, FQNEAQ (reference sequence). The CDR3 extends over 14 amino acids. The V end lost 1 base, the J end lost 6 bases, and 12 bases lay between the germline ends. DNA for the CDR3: TGTGCCAGCAGCTTAGTAAGGGGGTTCGCTGAAGCTTTCTTT. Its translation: CASSLVRGFAEAFF.

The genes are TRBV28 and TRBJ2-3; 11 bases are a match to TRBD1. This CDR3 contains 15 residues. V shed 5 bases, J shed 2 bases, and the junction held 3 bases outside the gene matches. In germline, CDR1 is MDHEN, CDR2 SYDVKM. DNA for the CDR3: TGTGCCAGCAGTCCGGACAGGGGGCCCACAGATACGCAGTATTTT. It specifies CASSPDRGPTDTQYF.

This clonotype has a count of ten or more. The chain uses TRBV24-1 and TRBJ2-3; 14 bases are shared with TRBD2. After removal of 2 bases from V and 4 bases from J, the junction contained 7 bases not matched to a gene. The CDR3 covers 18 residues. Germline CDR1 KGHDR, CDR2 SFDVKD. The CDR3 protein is CATSDSRLAGGPADTQYF. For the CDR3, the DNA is TGTGCCACCAGTGATTCCCGACTAGCGGGGGGGCCCGCAGATACGCAGTATTTT.

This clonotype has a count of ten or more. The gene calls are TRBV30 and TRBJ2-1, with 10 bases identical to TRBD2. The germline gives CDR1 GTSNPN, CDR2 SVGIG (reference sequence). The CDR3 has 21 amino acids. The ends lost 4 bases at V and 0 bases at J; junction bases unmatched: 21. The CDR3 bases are TGTGCCTGGACAATAGGTTTGCGGCTAGCGGGAGCTAGACTCTCCTACAATGAGCAGTTCTTC. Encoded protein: CAWTIGLRLAGARLSYNEQFF. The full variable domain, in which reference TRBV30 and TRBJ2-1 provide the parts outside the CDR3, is SQTIHQWPATLVQPVGSPLSLECTVEGTSNPNLYWYRQAAGRGLQLLFYSVGIGQISSEVPQNLSASRPQDRQFILSSKKLLLSDSGFYLCAWTIGLRLAGARLSYNEQFFGPGTRLTVL.

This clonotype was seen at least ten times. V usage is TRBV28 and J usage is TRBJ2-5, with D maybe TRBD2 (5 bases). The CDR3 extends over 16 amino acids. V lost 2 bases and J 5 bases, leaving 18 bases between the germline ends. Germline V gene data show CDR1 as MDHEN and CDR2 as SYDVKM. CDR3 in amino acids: CASSLVAGGRRETQYF. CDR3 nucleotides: TGTGCCAGCAGTTTAGTTGCTGGCGGGCGTAGGGAGACCCAGTACTTC.

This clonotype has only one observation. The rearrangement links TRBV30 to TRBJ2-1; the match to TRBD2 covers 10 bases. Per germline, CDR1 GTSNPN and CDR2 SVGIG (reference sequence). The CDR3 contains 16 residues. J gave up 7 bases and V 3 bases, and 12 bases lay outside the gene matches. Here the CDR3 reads CAWSGKSGRALNEQFF. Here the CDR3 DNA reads TGTGCCTGGAGCGGCAAGAGCGGGAGGGCCTTGAATGAGCAGTTCTTC.

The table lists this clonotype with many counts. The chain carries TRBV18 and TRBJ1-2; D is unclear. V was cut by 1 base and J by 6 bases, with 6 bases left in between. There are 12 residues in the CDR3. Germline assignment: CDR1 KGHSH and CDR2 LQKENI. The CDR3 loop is CASSPLEDGYTF. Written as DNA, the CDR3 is TGTGCCAGCTCACCACTAGAGGATGGCTACACCTTC.

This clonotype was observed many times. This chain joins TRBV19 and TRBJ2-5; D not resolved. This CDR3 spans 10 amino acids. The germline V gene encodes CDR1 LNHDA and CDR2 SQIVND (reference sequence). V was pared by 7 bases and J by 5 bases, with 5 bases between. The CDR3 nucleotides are TGTGCCAGTAATCGCGAGACCCAGTACTTC. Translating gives CASNRETQYF.

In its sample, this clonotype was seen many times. As DNA, the CDR3 is TGCGCCAGCAGCTCGACTAGCGGGAGTTACGAGCAGTACTTC. Translation: CASSSTSGSYEQYF. This chain connects TRBV5-1 to TRBJ2-7, with 12 bases matching TRBD2. Germline V CDR1 and CDR2: SGHRS, YFSETQ. The V gene end was trimmed by 3 bases and the J gene end by 4 bases; junction bases not matched to a gene: 2. The CDR3 totals 14 residues.

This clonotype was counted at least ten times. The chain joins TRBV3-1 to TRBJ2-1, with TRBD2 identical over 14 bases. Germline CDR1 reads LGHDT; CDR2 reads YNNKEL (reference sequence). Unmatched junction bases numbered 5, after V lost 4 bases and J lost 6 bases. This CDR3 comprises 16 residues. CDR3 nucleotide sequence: TGTGCCAGCAGCCCTCCCGGGACTAGCGGGAGCAATGAGCAGTTCTTC. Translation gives CASSPPGTSGSNEQFF.

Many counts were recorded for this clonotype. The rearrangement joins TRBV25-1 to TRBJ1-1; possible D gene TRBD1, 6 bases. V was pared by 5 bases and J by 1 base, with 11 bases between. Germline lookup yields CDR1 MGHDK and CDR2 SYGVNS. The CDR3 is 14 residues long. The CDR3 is CASSPPDRNTEAFF. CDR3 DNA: TGTGCCAGCAGTCCCCCGGACAGGAACACTGAAGCTTTCTTT.

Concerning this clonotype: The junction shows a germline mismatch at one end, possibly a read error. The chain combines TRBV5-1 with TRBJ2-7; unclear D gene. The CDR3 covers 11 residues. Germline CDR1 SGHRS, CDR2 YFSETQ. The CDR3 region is CASSLTVEQYF. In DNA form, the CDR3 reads TGTGCCAGCAGCTTGACGGTCGAGCAGTACTTC.

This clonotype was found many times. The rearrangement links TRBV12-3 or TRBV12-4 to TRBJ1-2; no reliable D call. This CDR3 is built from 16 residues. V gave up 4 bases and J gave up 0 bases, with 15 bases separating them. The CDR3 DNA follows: TGTGCCAGCAGTTCCCTCGGGGTCGCAGCTAACTATGGCTACACCTTC. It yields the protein CASSSLGVAANYGYTF.

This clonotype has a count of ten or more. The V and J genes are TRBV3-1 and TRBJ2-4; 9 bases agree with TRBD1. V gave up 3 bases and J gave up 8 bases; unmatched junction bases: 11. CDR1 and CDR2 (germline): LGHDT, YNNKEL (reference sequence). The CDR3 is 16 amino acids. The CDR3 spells CASSQKGAGQGHIQYF. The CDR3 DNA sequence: TGTGCCAGCAGCCAGAAGGGGGCGGGACAGGGTCACATTCAGTACTTC.

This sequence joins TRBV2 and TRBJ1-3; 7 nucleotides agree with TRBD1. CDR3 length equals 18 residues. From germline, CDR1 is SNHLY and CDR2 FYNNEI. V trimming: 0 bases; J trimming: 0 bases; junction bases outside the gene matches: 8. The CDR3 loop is CASSEAGTAGASGNTIYF. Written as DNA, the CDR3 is TGTGCCAGCAGTGAAGCTGGGACAGCGGGAGCCTCTGGAAACACCATATATTTT.

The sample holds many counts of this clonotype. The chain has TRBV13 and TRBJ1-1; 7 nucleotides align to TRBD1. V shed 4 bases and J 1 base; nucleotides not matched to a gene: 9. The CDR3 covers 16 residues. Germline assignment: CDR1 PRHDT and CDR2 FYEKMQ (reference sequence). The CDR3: CASSSLLQGRNTEAFF. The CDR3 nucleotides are TGTGCCAGCAGCTCACTCCTACAGGGGCGGAACACTGAAGCTTTCTTT.

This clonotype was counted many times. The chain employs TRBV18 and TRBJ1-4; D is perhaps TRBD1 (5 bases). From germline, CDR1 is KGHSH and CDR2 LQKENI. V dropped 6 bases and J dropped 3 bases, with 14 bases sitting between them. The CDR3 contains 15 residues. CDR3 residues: CASSAGSTANEKLFF. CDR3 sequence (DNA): TGTGCCAGCTCCGCAGGGTCTACGGCTAATGAAAAACTGTTTTTT.

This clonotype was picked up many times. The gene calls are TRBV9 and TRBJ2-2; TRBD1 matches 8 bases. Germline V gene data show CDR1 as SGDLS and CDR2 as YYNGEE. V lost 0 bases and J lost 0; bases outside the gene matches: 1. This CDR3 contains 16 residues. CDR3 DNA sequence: TGTGCCAGCAGCGTAGCGGGACAGGCGAACACCGGGGAGCTGTTTTTT. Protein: CASSVAGQANTGELFF. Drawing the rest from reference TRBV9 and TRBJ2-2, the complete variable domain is DSGVTQTPKHLITATGQRVTLRCSPRSGDLSVYWYQQSLDQGLQFLIQYYNGEERAKGNILERFSAQQFPDLHSELNLSSLELGDSALYFCASSVAGQANTGELFFGEGSRLTVL.

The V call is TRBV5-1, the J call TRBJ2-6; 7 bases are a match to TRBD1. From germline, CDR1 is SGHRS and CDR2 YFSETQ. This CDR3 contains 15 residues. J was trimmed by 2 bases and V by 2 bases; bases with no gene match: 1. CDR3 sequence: CASSFQGAGANVLTF. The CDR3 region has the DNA TGCGCCAGCAGCTTCCAGGGGGCTGGGGCCAACGTCCTGACTTTC.

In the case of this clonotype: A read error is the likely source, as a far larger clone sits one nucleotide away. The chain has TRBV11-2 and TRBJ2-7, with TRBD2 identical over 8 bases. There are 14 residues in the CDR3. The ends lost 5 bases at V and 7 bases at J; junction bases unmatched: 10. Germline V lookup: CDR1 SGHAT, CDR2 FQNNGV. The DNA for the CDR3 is TGTGCCAGCAGCCCCGGGACTAGTGGAAATGAGCAGTACTTC. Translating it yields CASSPGTSGNEQYF.

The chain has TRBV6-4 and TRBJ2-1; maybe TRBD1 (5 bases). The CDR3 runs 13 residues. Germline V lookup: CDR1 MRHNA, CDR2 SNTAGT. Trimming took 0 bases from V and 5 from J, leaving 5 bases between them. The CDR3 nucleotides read TGTGCCAGCAGTGACTCGGACAACAATGAGCAGTTCTTC. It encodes CASSDSDNNEQFF.

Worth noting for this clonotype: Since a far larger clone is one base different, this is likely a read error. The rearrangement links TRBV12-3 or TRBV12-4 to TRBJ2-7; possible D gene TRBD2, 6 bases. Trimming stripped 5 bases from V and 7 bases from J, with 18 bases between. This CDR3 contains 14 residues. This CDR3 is CASSRAGGSNEQYF. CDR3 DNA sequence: TGTGCCAGCAGTCGGGCCGGGGGAAGCAATGAGCAGTACTTC.

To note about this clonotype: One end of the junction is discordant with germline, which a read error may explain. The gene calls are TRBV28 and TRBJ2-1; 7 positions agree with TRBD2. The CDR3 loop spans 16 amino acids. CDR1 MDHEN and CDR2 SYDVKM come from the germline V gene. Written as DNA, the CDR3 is TGTGCCAGCAGGCTGAGAGCGGGAAACCCCTACAATGAGCAGTTGTTC. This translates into CASRLRAGNPYNEQLF.